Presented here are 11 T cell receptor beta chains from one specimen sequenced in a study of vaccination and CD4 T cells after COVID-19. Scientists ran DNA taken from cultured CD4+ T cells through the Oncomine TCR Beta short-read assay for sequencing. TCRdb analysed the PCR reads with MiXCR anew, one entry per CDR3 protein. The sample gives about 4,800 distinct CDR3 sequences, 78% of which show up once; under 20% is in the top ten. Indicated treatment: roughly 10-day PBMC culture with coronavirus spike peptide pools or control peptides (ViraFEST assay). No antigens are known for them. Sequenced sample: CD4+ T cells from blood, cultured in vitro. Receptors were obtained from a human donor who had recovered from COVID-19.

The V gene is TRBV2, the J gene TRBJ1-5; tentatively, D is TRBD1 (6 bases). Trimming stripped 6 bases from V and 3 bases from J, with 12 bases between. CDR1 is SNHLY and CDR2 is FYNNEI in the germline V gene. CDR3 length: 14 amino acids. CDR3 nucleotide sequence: TGTGCCAGCAGCCGCGGGACACTCAATCAGCCCCAGCATTTT. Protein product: CASSRGTLNQPQHF.

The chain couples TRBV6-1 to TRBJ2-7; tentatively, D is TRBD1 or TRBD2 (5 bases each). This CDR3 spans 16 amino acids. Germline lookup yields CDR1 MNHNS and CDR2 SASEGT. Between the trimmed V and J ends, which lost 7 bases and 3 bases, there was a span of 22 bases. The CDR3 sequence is CASTRDSRDGGYEQYF. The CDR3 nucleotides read TGTGCCAGCACTAGAGATTCGAGGGACGGAGGCTACGAGCAGTACTTC.

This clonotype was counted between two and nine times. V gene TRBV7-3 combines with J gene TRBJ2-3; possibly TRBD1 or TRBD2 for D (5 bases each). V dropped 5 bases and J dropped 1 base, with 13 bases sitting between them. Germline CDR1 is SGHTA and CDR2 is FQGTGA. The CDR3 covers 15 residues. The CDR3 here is CASSTLGTGTDTQYF. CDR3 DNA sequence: TGTGCCAGCAGCACCCTTGGGACGGGCACAGATACGCAGTATTTT.

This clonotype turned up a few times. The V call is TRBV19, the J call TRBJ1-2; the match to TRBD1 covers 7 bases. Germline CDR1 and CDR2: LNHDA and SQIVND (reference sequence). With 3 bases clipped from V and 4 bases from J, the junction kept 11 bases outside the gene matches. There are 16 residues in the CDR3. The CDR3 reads CASSIKLDRIAYGYTF. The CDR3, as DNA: TGTGCCAGTAGTATCAAACTGGACAGGATTGCCTATGGCTACACCTTC.

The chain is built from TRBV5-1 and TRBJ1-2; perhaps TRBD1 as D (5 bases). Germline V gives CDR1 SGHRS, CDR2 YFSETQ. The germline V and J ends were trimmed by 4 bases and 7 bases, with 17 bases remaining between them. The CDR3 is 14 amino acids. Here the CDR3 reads CASSPAGGEGGYTF. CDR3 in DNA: TGCGCCAGCAGCCCCGCCGGGGGAGAGGGTGGCTACACCTTC. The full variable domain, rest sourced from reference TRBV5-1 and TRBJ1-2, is KAGVTQTPRYLIKTRGQQVTLSCSPISGHRSVSWYQQTPGQGLQFLFEYFSETQRNKGNFPGRFSGRQFSNSRSEMNVSTLELGDSALYLCASSPAGGEGGYTFGSGTRLTVV.

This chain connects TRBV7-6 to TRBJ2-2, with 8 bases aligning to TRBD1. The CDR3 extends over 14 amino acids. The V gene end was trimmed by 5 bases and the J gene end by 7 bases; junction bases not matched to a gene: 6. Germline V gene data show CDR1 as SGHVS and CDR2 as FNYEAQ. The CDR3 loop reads CASSPGGANGELFF. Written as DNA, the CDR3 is TGTGCCAGCAGCCCAGGGGGCGCGAACGGGGAGCTGTTTTTT.

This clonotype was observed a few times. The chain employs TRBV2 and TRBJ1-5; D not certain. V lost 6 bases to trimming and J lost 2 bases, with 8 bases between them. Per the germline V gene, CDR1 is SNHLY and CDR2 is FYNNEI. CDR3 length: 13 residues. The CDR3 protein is CASRWAGNQPQHF. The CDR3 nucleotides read TGTGCCAGCAGGTGGGCGGGCAATCAGCCCCAGCATTTT.

This CDR3 is CASSLARGTQYF. In nucleotides, the CDR3 is TGTGCCAGCAGTTTGGCCCGGGGGACGCAGTATTTT. The chain recombines TRBV27 with TRBJ2-3; possibly TRBD2 for D (6 bases). The CDR3 loop spans 12 amino acids. Germline-derived CDR1 and CDR2 are MNHEY and SMNVEV (reference sequence). Trimming left V 3 bases short and J 9 bases short, with 10 bases between.

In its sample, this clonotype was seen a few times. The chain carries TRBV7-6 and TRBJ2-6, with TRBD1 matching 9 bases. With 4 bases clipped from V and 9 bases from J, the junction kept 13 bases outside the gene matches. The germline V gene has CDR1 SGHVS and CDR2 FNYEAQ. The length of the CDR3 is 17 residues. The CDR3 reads CASSSVSRDRDGNVLTF. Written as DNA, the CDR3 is TGTGCCAGCAGCTCGGTGTCCCGGGACAGGGACGGCAACGTCCTGACTTTC. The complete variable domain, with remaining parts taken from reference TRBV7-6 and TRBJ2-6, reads GAGVSQSPRYKVTKRGQDVALRCDPISGHVSLYWYRQALGQGPEFLTYFNYEAQQDKSGLPNDRFSAERPEGSISTLTIQRTEQRDSAMYRCASSSVSRDRDGNVLTFGAGSRLTVL.

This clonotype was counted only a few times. As DNA, the CDR3 is TGTGCCAGCAACTCCGGTTACAATGAGCAGTTCTTC. Residues: CASNSGYNEQFF. The chain recombines TRBV7-2 with TRBJ2-1, with D hard to call. CDR1 is SGHTA, CDR2 FQGNSA, per germline. This CDR3 comprises 12 residues. Trimming took 7 bases from V and 4 from J, leaving 8 bases between them.

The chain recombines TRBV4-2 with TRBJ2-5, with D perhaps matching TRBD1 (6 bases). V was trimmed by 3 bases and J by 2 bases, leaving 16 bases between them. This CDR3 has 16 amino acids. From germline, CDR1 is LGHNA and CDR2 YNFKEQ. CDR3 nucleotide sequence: TGTGCCAGCAGCCAGGGCCTAGGGACACGACAAGAGACCCAGTACTTC. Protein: CASSQGLGTRQETQYF.